This entry is about one T cell receptor beta chain. Its antigen remains unknown. The CDR3 length is 14 residues. CDR1 and CDR2 (germline): SGHVS, FNYEAQ. The V gene lost 2 bases and the J gene lost 5 bases, with 9 bases spanning the gap. This record comes from a study of T-cell memory formation after mild COVID-19. Study-wide findings and caveats: Clones that got smaller from day 15 to 85 had even CD4/CD8, while clones growing later tipped toward CD4+.

A 5'RACE reaction primed in the constant segment made cDNA libraries of TCR alpha and TCR beta, and these carried sample barcodes and UMIs. Each CDR3 protein is one row after TCRdb ran MiXCR on the 5' RACE reads. This sample carries about 270,000 distinct CDR3 sequences, roughly 18% of them seen once, and the ten largest clones take approximately 22%. The sample comprised PBMCs or a T cell subset sorted from them (not recorded which). This TCR was sampled from a man aged 18 to 35 who had mild COVID-19 (a few samples of this study predate the infection). Cell type and time point are not known. The chain is built from TRBV7-6 and TRBJ1-4; no clear D gene. CDR3 sequence: CASSLRGENEKLFF. The CDR3 coding sequence is TGTGCCAGCAGCTTACGGGGAGAAAATGAAAAACTGTTTTTT.